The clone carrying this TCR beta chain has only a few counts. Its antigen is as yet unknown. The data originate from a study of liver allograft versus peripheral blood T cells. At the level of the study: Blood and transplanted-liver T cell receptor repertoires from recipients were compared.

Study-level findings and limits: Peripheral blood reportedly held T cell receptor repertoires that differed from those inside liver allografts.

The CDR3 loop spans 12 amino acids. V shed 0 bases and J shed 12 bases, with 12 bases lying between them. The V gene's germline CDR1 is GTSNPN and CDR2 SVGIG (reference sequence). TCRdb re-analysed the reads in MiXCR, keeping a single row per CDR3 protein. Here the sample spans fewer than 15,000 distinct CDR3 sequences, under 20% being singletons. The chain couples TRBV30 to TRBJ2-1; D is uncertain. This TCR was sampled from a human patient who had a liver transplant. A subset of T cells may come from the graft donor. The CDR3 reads CAWSVQRTAQFF. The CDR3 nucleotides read TGTGCCTGGAGTGTTCAGCGTACGGCGCAGTTCTTC.